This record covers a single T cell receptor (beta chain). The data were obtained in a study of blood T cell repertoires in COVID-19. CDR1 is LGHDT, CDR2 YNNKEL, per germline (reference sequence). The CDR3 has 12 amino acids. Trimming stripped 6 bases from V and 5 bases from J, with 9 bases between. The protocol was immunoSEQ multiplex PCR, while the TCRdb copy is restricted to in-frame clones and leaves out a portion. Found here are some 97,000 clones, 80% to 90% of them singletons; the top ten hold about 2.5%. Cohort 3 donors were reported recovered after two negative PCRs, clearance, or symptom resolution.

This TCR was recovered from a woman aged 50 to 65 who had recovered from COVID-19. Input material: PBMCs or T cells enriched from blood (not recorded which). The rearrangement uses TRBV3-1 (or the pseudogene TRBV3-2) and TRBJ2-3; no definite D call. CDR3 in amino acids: CASSNRIDTQYF. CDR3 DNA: TGTGCCAGCAGTAATAGAATAGATACGCAGTATTTT.